This T cell receptor beta chain was obtained from a study of blood T cell repertoires in COVID-19. Method: immunoSEQ multiplex PCR; TCRdb's copy keeps in-frame clones and lacks some. The sample lists some 49,000 clones, 82% seen once, with about 2.7% in the top ten. CDR1 and CDR2 from the germline V gene are LNHDA and SQIVND (reference sequence). V was shortened by 3 bases and J by 2 bases, with 15 bases between the two germline ends. CDR3 length equals 16 residues. The sample was peripheral blood. This chain uses TRBV19 with TRBJ2-3, with D tentatively TRBD1 (5 bases). This TCR was sampled from a woman aged 55-75 years with acute or convalescent COVID-19. The CDR3 region has the DNA TGTGCCAGTAGTATCAAGACAAGGGGAAACACAGATACGCAGTATTTT. Its translation is CASSIKTRGNTDTQYF.